This entry lists 16 T cell receptor beta chains sequenced from one sample in a study of immune evolution from preneoplasia to lung adenocarcinoma. The protocol was immunoSEQ multiplex PCR, while the TCRdb copy is restricted to in-frame clones and leaves out a portion. The sample lists approximately 4,200 clones, about three quarters occurring once. The sample comprised FFPE adjacent normal lung tissue. The receptors stem from a donor of 70 years or more with lung adenocarcinoma.

The chain carries TRBV18 and TRBJ1-1; the D gene is possibly TRBD1 (5 bases). V was cut by 5 bases and J by 0 bases, with 13 bases left in between. The germline CDR1 and CDR2 sequences are KGHSH and LQKENI. This CDR3 comprises 15 residues. CDR3 nucleotide sequence: TGTGCCAGCTCATTCGGGGGACCCATGAACACTGAAGCTTTCTTT. Its protein is CASSFGGPMNTEAFF.

This chain links TRBV4-1 with TRBJ2-3, with 9 bases lining up with TRBD2. This CDR3 has 15 amino acids. V trimming: 0 bases; J trimming: 5 bases; junction bases outside the gene matches: 3. Germline V gives CDR1 MGHRA, CDR2 YSYEKL. DNA of the CDR3: TGCGCCAGCAGCCAAGACTCGACTAGCGGAGATACGCAGTATTTT. Amino acids: CASSQDSTSGDTQYF.

The rearrangement links TRBV27 to TRBJ2-1, with TRBD2 matching 12 bases. Germline V gene sequence: CDR1 MNHEY, CDR2 SMNVEV (reference sequence). V lost 5 bases to trimming and J lost 5 bases; unmatched junction nucleotides: 10. This CDR3 has 17 residues. CDR3 DNA: TGTGCCAGCAGTCCCCGGCCCCGACTAGCGGGGGACAATGAGCAGTTCTTC. This encodes CASSPRPRLAGDNEQFF.

As to this clone: At one end the junction does not follow the germline gene, possibly because of a read error. The rearrangement uses TRBV5-1 and TRBJ2-7; maybe TRBD2 (6 bases). Germline V gene sequence: CDR1 SGHRS, CDR2 YFSETQ. CDR3 length: 15 residues. The CDR3 region has the DNA TGCGCCAGCAGCTTGGGGGACTTCGCCTCCTACGAGCGGTACTTC. Its protein is CASSLGDFASYERYF.

The chain couples TRBV2 to TRBJ2-1; 11 bases are a match to TRBD2. Germline values: CDR1 SNHLY, CDR2 FYNNEI. This CDR3 spans 15 amino acids. After removal of 5 bases from V and 7 bases from J, the junction contained 7 bases not matched to a gene. The CDR3: CASSPGTSGGNEQFF. The CDR3 nucleotides are TGTGCCAGCAGTCCCGGGACTAGCGGAGGGAATGAGCAGTTCTTC. Drawing the rest from reference TRBV2 and TRBJ2-1, the complete variable domain is EPEVTQTPSHQVTQMGQEVILRCVPISNHLYFYWYRQILGQKVEFLVSFYNNEISEKSEIFDDQFSVERPDGSNFTLKIRSTKLEDSAMYFCASSPGTSGGNEQFFGPGTRLTVL.

This chain links TRBV29-1 with TRBJ2-3, with 9 bases that match TRBD1. Trimming at V came to 6 bases and at J to 2 bases, leaving 3 bases not matched to a gene. The length of the CDR3 is 13 residues. Germline CDR1 SQVTM, CDR2 ANQGSEA. CDR3 in amino acids: CSVGDRATDTQYF. CDR3 sequence (DNA): TGCAGCGTAGGGGACAGGGCCACAGATACGCAGTATTTT.

This sequence joins TRBV5-1 and TRBJ2-1, with D perhaps matching TRBD2 (5 bases). V lost 0 bases and J 2 bases, leaving 9 bases between the germline ends. The CDR3 consists of 15 residues. Germline V gene sequence: CDR1 SGHRS, CDR2 YFSETQ. The CDR3 is CASSLEAAPYNEQFF. The CDR3 region has the DNA TGCGCCAGCAGCTTGGAAGCGGCCCCCTACAATGAGCAGTTCTTC.

This chain connects TRBV5-1 to TRBJ1-2; D ambiguous. The germline gives CDR1 SGHRS, CDR2 YFSETQ. V shed 0 bases and J shed 11 bases, with 17 bases lying between them. The CDR3 covers 14 residues. The CDR3, as DNA: TGCGCCAGCAGCTTGGGGACGGACTTAGTAGGGTACACCTTC. Its protein is CASSLGTDLVGYTF.

The genes are TRBV15 and TRBJ2-2; D unclear. V dropped 0 bases and J dropped 5 bases, with 13 bases sitting between them. This CDR3 contains 16 residues. CDR1 is LNHNV, CDR2 YYDKDF, per germline (reference sequence). CDR3 in DNA: TGTGCCACCAGCAGAGATCGGCAGGTCCGAACCGGGGAGCTGTTTTTT. Encoded protein: CATSRDRQVRTGELFF.

About this clone: Other nucleotide sequences in the sample specify the same CDR3. V gene TRBV7-9 combines with J gene TRBJ2-7, with 7 bases aligning to TRBD2. In germline, CDR1 is SEHNR, CDR2 FQNEAQ (reference sequence). J gave up 2 bases and V 3 bases, and 4 bases lay outside the gene matches. This CDR3 has 14 amino acids. CDR3: CASSLGGSAYEQYF. The CDR3 nucleotides are TGTGCCAGCAGCTTGGGCGGGAGCGCCTACGAGCAGTACTTC.

The V and J genes are TRBV2 and TRBJ2-7; tentatively, D is TRBD1 (8 bases). The CDR3 has 15 amino acids. The V and J ends lost 6 bases and 0 bases respectively, with 15 bases between them. Germline V gives CDR1 SNHLY, CDR2 FYNNEI. For the CDR3, the DNA is TGTGCCAGCAGCATACAGGGGGGGAACTCCTACGAGCAGTACTTC. Its translation is CASSIQGGNSYEQYF.

V and J are TRBV15 and TRBJ2-1; a weak D match, TRBD1 (6 bases). Trimming took off 0 bases at V and 10 bases at J, with 19 bases between the two ends. The germline V gene has CDR1 LNHNV and CDR2 YYDKDF (reference sequence). The CDR3 has 16 residues. The CDR3 DNA follows: TGTGCCACCAGCAGAGATAGAAGGACAGTTTCATACGAGCAGTTCTTC. The encoded protein is CATSRDRRTVSYEQFF.

The chain combines TRBV25-1 with TRBJ2-2; D is tentatively TRBD1 or TRBD2 (5 bases each). V was trimmed by 5 bases and J by 4 bases, leaving 8 bases between them. The CDR3 is 13 amino acids. Germline values: CDR1 MGHDK, CDR2 SYGVNS. In nucleotides, the CDR3 is TGTGCCAGCAGTCGGGACCCCACCGGGGAGCTGTTTTTT. Its protein is CASSRDPTGELFF.

The J gene is TRBJ1-4, the V gene TRBV6-5, with D unclear. The CDR3 totals 12 residues. Germline assignment: CDR1 MNHEY and CDR2 SVGAGI. Trimming took off 6 bases at V and 5 bases at J, with 7 bases between the two ends. The DNA of the CDR3 is TGTGCCAGCAGACAGAGGAATGAAAAACTGTTTTTT. Translating gives CASRQRNEKLFF.

In this sample, this clone turned up a few times. The J gene is TRBJ2-2, the V gene TRBV7-3, with D perhaps matching TRBD1 or TRBD2 (5 bases each). Germline CDR1 reads SGHTA; CDR2 reads FQGTGA. The CDR3 covers 15 residues. V lost 2 bases to trimming and J lost 2 bases, with 9 bases between them. This chain's CDR3 is CASSLLGTNTGELFF. The CDR3 DNA is TGTGCCAGCAGCTTACTGGGGACCAACACCGGGGAGCTGTTTTTT.

The genes are TRBV18 and TRBJ2-3, with 8 nucleotides matching TRBD2. There are 16 residues in the CDR3. Germline-derived CDR1 and CDR2 are KGHSH and LQKENI. After removal of 4 bases from V and 5 bases from J, the junction contained 11 bases not matched to a gene. The CDR3 DNA is TGTGCCAGCTCACATCTCAGCGGGAGTGTGATAGATACGCAGTATTTT. As protein: CASSHLSGSVIDTQYF. The variable domain in full, completed from reference TRBV18 and TRBJ2-3, reads NAGVMQNPRHLVRRRGQEARLRCSPMKGHSHVYWYRQLPEEGLKFMVYLQKENIIDESGMPKERFSAEFPKEGPSILRIQQVVRGDSAAYFCASSHLSGSVIDTQYFGPGTRLTVL.